The 3 T cell receptor beta chains reported below all come from one sample, sequenced in a study of neoadjuvant nivolumab and ipilimumab in lung cancer. Sequenced by immunoSEQ multiplex PCR; TCRdb stores in-frame clones only, minus some. The sample yields 8,500 to 10,000 clones, over 75% seen once. Specimen: tumor tissue, collected after neoadjuvant nivolumab, alone or with ipilimumab, at or shortly before surgery. The origin of the receptors is an adult with non-small cell lung cancer.

The gene calls are TRBV28 and TRBJ1-6; D ambiguous. This CDR3 comprises 15 residues. V dropped 2 bases and J dropped 8 bases, with 13 bases sitting between them. CDR1 MDHEN and CDR2 SYDVKM come from the germline V gene. Written as DNA, the CDR3 is TGTGCCAGCAGTTTACGGACCTATGAGGATTCACCCCTCCACTTT. Translating it yields CASSLRTYEDSPLHF.

V and J are TRBV18 and TRBJ2-7; D unresolved. The CDR3 is made up of 13 amino acids. V lost 5 bases, J lost 2 bases, and 10 bases lay in between. Germline assignment: CDR1 KGHSH and CDR2 LQKENI. The DNA for the CDR3 is TGTGCCAGCTCAGGACCCCCCCCCTACGAGCAGTACTTC. This translates into CASSGPPPYEQYF.

The chain recombines TRBV11-2 with TRBJ1-2; D remains ambiguous. V was clipped by 3 bases and J by 7 bases, with 18 bases between them. This CDR3 region has 15 residues. The germline gives CDR1 SGHAT, CDR2 FQNNGV. Here the CDR3 reads CASSFVGSRVSGYTF. In nucleotides, the CDR3 is TGTGCCAGCAGCTTCGTTGGGAGCCGAGTCAGTGGCTACACCTTC. Full variable domain (missing parts from reference TRBV11-2 and TRBJ1-2): EAGVAQSPRYKIIEKRQSVAFWCNPISGHATLYWYQQILGQGPKLLIQFQNNGVVDDSQLPKDRFSAERLKGVDSTLKIQPAKLEDSAVYLCASSFVGSRVSGYTFGSGTRLTVV.